This TCR beta chain was recovered during a study of T cells expressing NK-cell markers. About the study: Investigators obtained TCR beta repertoires from sorted CD3+CD56+NKG2C+, CD3+CD56+NKG2C- and CD3+CD56-NKG2C+ T cells. Study conclusions and caveats: NKG2C+ dominant clonotype frequencies in over 5 donors were roughly 1.0-7.5% of CD8+ T cells.

TCRdb reanalyzed the 5' RACE reads and collapses them to one entry per CDR3 protein, without DNA. The listing records 200,000 to 300,000 distinct CDR3 sequences. The CDR3 has 15 residues. Notes on this clonotype: Its antigen is still unknown.

This chain connects TRBV12-3 or TRBV12-4 to TRBJ2-1; TCRdb outputs TRBD1, but without DNA this stays unchecked. The sample comprised blood T cells: a sorted CD56 or NKG2C T cell subset, CD4+ or CD8+ T cells, or bulk PBMC T cells (not recorded which). This TCR was recovered from a man in his late teens or twenties in good health. The CDR3 here is CASRDSGQGYNEQFF.